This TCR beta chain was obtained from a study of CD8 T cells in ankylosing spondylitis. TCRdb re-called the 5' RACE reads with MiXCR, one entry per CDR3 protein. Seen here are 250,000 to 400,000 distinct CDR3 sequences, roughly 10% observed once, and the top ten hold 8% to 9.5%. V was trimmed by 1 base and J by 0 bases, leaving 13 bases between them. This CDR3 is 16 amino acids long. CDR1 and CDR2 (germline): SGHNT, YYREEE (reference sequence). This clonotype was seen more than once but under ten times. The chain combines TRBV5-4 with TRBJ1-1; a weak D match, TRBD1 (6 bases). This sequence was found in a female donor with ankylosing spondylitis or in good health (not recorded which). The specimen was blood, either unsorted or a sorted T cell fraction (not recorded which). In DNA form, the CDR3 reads TGTGCCAGCAGCTTGATGGGGGCTGTCATGAACACTGAAGCTTTCTTT. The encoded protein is CASSLMGAVMNTEAFF.